These 10 T cell receptor beta chains originate from one sample sequenced in a study of cytomegalovirus exposure and HLA in healthy donors. Vbeta (60) and Jbeta (13) primers were used in the PCR. Here immunoSEQ multiplex PCR was the method, and the copy in TCRdb shows in-frame clones only, minus some. The data show a few hundred thousand clones, about 74% seen once. The material sequenced was PBMCs. The receptors were sampled from a woman between 25 and 40 years old in good health and CMV-seronegative.

J is TRBJ1-1 and V is TRBV18; tentative D call: TRBD1 (6 bases). The V gene lost 6 bases and the J gene lost 2 bases, with 16 bases spanning the gap. This CDR3 region has 15 residues. The germline CDR1 and CDR2 sequences are KGHSH and LQKENI. The chain's CDR3 is CASSQAGRGNTEAFF. CDR3 nucleotides: TGTGCCAGCTCCCAAGCAGGCAGGGGAAACACTGAAGCTTTCTTT.

This sequence joins TRBV7-9 and TRBJ2-7, with 8 nucleotides matching TRBD2. The CDR3 sequence is 14 residues long. The V gene end was trimmed by 4 bases and the J gene end by 5 bases; junction bases not matched to a gene: 7. Germline V gene sequence: CDR1 SEHNR, CDR2 FQNEAQ (reference sequence). CDR3 sequence: CASSSGSGSHEQYF. CDR3 nucleotide sequence: TGTGCCAGCAGCTCCGGCAGCGGGAGTCACGAGCAGTACTTC. Supplemented by reference TRBV7-9 and TRBJ2-7, the full variable domain reads DTGVSQNPRHKITKRGQNVTFRCDPISEHNRLYWYRQTLGQGPEFLTYFQNEAQLEKSRLLSDRFSAERPKGSFSTLEIQRTEQGDSAMYLCASSSGSGSHEQYFGPGTRLTVT.

The chain employs TRBV30 and TRBJ1-2; a possible D gene is TRBD1 (5 bases). The V and J ends lost 5 bases and 6 bases respectively, with 10 bases between them. Looked up from germline, CDR1 is GTSNPN and CDR2 is SVGIG (reference sequence). This CDR3 has 11 residues. CDR3 in DNA: TGTGCCTGGGGGCGGGGGGATGGCTACACCTTC. Its translation is CAWGRGDGYTF.

This clone was counted between two and nine times. This rearrangement joins TRBV5-1 to TRBJ1-4; 7 bases agree with TRBD1. V was clipped by 4 bases and J by 7 bases; unmatched bases: 7. Germline V lookup: CDR1 SGHRS, CDR2 YFSETQ. The CDR3 is 14 residues long. CDR3 in DNA: TGCGCCAGCAGCCCCCAGGGGGTGGGTGAAAAACTGTTTTTT. Its protein is CASSPQGVGEKLFF.

This clone was found a few times. The chain uses TRBV2 and TRBJ2-7; D remains unclear. Trimming shortened V by 2 bases and J by 6 bases, and 8 bases separated the two germline ends. Germline CDR1 and CDR2: SNHLY and FYNNEI. The CDR3 spans 12 residues. The CDR3 nucleotides read TGTGCCAGCAGTGAAAACAGAATCGAGCAGTACTTC. The encoded protein is CASSENRIEQYF.

This clone was counted a single time. The rearrangement links TRBV7-3 to TRBJ2-3; the match to TRBD2 covers 12 bases. The CDR3 length is 19 residues. With 6 bases clipped from V and 9 bases from J, the junction kept 22 bases outside the gene matches. Germline V lookup: CDR1 SGHTA, CDR2 FQGTGA. CDR3 nucleotides: TGTGCCAGCAGTCCAGTAAGGACTAGCGGGACTCCAACGTCCTCCACGCAGTATTTT. Translating gives CASSPVRTSGTPTSSTQYF.

This clone was recorded a few times. The chain's CDR3 is CASSQEGGLYEQYF. CDR3 nucleotides: TGCGCCAGCAGCCAAGAGGGGGGACTCTACGAGCAGTACTTC. The chain carries TRBV4-1 and TRBJ2-7; D is possibly TRBD2 (6 bases). V was clipped by 0 bases and J by 3 bases, with 9 bases between them. The CDR3 is 14 amino acids. Germline V gene data show CDR1 as MGHRA and CDR2 as YSYEKL.

V usage is TRBV27 and J usage is TRBJ2-7, with D possibly matching TRBD2 (6 bases). V lost 4 bases, J lost 0 bases, and 13 bases lay in between. Germline lookup yields CDR1 MNHEY and CDR2 SMNVEV (reference sequence). The CDR3 consists of 15 residues. The CDR3 reads CASSSLGLSSYEQYF. The CDR3, as DNA: TGTGCCAGCAGTTCCCTCGGACTAAGCTCCTACGAGCAGTACTTC.

The chain joins TRBV9 to TRBJ2-1; 11 bases fit TRBD2. Trimming took 2 bases from V and 8 from J; bases not matched to a gene: 9. Germline V lookup: CDR1 SGDLS, CDR2 YYNGEE. The CDR3 consists of 16 residues. CDR3: CASSVLAGGQADEQFF. The DNA for the CDR3 is TGTGCCAGCAGCGTTTTAGCGGGGGGGCAGGCAGATGAGCAGTTCTTC.

This clone was counted only a few times. The V gene is TRBV7-3, the J gene TRBJ2-1, with D perhaps TRBD2 (6 bases). Germline V lookup: CDR1 SGHTA, CDR2 FQGTGA. The CDR3 sequence is 12 residues long. V was shortened by 5 bases and J by 9 bases, with 11 bases between the two germline ends. The CDR3 DNA is TGTGCCAGCAGCAATGCGGGACGTGAGCAGTTCTTC. Its protein product is CASSNAGREQFF.